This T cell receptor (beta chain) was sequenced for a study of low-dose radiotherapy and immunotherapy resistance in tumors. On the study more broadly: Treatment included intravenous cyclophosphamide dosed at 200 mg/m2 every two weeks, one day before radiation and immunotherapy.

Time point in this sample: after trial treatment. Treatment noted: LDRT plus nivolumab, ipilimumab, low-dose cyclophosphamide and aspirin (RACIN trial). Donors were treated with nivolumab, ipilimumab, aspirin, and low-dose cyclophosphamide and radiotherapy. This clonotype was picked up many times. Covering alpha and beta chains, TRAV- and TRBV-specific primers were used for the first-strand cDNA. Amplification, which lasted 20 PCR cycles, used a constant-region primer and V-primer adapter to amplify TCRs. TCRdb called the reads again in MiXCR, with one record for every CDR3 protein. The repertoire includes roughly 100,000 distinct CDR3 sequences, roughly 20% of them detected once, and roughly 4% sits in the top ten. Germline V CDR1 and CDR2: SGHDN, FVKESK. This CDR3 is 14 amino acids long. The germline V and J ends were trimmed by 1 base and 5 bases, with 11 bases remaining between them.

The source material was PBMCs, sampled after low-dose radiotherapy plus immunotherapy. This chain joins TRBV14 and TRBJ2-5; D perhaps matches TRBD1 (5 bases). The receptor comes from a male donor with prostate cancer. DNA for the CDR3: TGTGCCAGCAGCCAAGTAGGCAGGGATGAGACCCAGTACTTC. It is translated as CASSQVGRDETQYF.